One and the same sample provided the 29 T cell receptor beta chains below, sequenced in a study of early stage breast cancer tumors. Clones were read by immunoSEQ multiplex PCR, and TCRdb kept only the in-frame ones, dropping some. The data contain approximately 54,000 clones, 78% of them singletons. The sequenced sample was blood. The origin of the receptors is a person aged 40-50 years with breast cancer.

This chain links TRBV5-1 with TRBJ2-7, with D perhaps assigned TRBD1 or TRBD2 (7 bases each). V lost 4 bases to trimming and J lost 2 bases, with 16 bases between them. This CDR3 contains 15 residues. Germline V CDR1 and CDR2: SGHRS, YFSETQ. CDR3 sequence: CASSPTAGGAYEQYF. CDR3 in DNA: TGCGCCAGCAGCCCTACCGCAGGGGGGGCCTACGAGCAGTACTTC.

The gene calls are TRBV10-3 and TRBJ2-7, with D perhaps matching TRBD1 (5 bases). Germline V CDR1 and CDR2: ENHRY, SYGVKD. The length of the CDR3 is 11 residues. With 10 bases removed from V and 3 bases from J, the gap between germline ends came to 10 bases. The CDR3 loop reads CASGADYEQYF. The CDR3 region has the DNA TGTGCCAGTGGGGCAGACTACGAGCAGTACTTC.

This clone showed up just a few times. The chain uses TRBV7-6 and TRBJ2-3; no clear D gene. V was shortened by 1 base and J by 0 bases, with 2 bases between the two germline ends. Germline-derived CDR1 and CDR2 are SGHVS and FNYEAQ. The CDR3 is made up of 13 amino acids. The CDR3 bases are TGTGCCAGCAGCTTAGGTAGCACAGATACGCAGTATTTT. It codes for CASSLGSTDTQYF. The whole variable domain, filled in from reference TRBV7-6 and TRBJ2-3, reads GAGVSQSPRYKVTKRGQDVALRCDPISGHVSLYWYRQALGQGPEFLTYFNYEAQQDKSGLPNDRFSAERPEGSISTLTIQRTEQRDSAMYRCASSLGSTDTQYFGPGTRLTVL.

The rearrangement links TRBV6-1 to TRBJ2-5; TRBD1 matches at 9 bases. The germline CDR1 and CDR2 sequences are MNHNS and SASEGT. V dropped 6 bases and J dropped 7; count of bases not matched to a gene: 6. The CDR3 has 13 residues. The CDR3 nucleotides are TGTGCCAGCAGGGGACAGGGCTTGGGGACCCAGTACTTC. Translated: CASRGQGLGTQYF.

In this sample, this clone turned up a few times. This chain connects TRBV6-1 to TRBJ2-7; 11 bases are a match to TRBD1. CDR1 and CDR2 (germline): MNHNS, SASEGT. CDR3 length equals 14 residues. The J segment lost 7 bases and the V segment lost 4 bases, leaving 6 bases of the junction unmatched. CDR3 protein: CASSGSGTGGEQYF. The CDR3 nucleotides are TGTGCCAGCAGTGGGTCCGGGACAGGGGGTGAGCAGTACTTC.

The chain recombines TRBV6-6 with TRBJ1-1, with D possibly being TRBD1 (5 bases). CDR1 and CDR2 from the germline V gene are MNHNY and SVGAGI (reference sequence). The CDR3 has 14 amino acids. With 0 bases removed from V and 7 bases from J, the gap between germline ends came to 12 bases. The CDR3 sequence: CASSYSGGEGEAFF. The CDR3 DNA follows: TGTGCCAGCAGTTACTCGGGAGGGGAGGGTGAAGCTTTCTTT.

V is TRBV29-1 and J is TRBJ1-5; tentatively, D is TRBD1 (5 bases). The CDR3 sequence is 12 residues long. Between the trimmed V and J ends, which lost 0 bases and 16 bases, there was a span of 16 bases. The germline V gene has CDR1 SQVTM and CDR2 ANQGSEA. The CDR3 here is CSVEDWGSGRHF. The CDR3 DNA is TGCAGCGTTGAAGATTGGGGGTCTGGTAGACATTTT. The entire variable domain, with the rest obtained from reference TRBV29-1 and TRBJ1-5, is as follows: SAVISQKPSRDICQRGTSLTIQCQVDSQVTMMFWYRQQPGQSLTLIATANQGSEATYESGFVIDKFPISRPNLTFSTLTVSNMSPEDSSIYLCSVEDWGSGRHFGDGTRLSIL.

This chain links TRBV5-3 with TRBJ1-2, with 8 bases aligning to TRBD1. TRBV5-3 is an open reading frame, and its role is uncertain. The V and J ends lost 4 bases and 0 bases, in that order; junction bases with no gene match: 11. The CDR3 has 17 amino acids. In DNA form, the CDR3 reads TGTGCCAGAAGCACGCACAGGGGGAAACCCGCTAACTATGGCTACACCTTC. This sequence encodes CARSTHRGKPANYGYTF.

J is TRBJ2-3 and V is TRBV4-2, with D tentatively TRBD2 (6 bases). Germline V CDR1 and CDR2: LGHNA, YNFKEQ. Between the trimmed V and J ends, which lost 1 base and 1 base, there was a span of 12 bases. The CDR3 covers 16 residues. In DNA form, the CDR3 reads TGTGCCAGCAGCCAAGGGGATAGCGGAGGCACAGATACGCAGTATTTT. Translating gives CASSQGDSGGTDTQYF.

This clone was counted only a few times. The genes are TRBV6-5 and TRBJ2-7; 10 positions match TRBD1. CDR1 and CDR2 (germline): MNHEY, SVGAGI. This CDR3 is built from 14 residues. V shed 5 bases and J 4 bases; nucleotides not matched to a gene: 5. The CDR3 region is CASSIRDRGYEQYF. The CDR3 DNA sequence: TGTGCCAGCAGTATTAGGGACAGGGGTTACGAGCAGTACTTC.

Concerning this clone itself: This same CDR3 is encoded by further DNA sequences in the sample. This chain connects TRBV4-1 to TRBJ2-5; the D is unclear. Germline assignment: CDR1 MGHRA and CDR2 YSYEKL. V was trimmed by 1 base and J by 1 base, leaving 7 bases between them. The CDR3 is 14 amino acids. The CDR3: CASSQVGIQETQYF. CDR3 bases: TGCGCCAGCAGCCAAGTAGGGATCCAAGAGACCCAGTACTTC.

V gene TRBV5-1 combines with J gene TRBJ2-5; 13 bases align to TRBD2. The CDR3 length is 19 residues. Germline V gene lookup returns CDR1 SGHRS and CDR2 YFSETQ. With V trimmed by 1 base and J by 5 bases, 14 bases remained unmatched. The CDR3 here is CASSLYGLAGEVSMETQYF. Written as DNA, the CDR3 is TGCGCCAGCAGCTTGTATGGACTAGCGGGAGAGGTTTCCATGGAGACCCAGTACTTC.

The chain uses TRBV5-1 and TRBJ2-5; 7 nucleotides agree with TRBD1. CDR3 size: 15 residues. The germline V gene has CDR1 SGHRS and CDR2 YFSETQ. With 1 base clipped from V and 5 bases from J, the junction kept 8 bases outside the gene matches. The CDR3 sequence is CASSLRQGRDETQYF. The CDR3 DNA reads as TGCGCCAGCAGCTTGAGACAGGGCCGGGATGAGACCCAGTACTTC.

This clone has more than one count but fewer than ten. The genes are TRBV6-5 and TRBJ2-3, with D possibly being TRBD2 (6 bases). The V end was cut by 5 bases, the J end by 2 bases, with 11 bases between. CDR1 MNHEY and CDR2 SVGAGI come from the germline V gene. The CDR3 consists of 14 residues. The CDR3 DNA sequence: TGTGCCAGCAGTCGCGCTAGCGACACAGATACGCAGTATTTT. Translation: CASSRASDTDTQYF.

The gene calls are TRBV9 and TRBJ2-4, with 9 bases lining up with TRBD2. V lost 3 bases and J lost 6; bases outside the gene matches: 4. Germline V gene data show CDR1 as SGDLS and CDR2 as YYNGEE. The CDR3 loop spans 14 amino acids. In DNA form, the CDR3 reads TGTGCCAGCAGCGCGGGGACTAGCAGAAACATTCAGTACTTC. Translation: CASSAGTSRNIQYF. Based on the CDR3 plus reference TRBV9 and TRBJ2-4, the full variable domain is DSGVTQTPKHLITATGQRVTLRCSPRSGDLSVYWYQQSLDQGLQFLIQYYNGEERAKGNILERFSAQQFPDLHSELNLSSLELGDSALYFCASSAGTSRNIQYFGAGTRLSVL.

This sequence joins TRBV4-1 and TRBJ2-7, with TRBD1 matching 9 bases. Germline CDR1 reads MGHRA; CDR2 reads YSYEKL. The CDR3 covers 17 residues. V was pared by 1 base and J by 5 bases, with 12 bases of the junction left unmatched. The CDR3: CASSQGSRDRVTDEQYF. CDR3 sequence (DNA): TGCGCCAGCAGCCAAGGTTCCCGGGACAGGGTGACGGACGAGCAGTACTTC.

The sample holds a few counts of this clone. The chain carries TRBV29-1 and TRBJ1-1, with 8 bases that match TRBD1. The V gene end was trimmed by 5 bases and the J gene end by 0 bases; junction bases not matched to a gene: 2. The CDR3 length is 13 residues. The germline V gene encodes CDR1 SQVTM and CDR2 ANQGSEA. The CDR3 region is CSVTDRVNTEAFF. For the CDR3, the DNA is TGCAGCGTTACGGACAGGGTGAACACTGAAGCTTTCTTT.

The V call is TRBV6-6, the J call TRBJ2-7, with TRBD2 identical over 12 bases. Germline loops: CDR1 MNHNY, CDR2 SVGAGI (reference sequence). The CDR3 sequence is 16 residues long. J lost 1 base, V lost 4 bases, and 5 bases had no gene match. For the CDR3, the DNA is TGTGCCAGCAGTTCACCGACTAGCGGGAGATCCTACGAGCAGTACTTC. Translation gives CASSSPTSGRSYEQYF.

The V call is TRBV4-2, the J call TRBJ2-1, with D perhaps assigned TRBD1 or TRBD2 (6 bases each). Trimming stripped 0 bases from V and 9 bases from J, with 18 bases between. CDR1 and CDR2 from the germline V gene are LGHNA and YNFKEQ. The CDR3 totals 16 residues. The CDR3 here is CASSQDPTKGGVEQFF. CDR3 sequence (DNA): TGTGCCAGCAGCCAAGACCCCACTAAGGGGGGTGTTGAGCAGTTCTTC.

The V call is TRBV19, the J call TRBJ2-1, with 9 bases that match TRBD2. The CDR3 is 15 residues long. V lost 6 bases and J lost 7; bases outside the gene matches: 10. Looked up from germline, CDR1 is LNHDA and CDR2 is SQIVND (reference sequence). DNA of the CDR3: TGTGCCAGTAGGAGAAATGCGGGAGGGCGAAATGAGCAGTTCTTC. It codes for CASRRNAGGRNEQFF.

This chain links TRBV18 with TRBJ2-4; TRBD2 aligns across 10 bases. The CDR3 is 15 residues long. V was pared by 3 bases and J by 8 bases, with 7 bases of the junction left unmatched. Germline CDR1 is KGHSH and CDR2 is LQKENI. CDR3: CASSPSSGRRDIQYF. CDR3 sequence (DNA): TGTGCCAGCTCACCCAGTAGCGGGAGGAGGGACATTCAGTACTTC. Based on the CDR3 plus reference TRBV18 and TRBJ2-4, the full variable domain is NAGVMQNPRHLVRRRGQEARLRCSPMKGHSHVYWYRQLPEEGLKFMVYLQKENIIDESGMPKERFSAEFPKEGPSILRIQQVVRGDSAAYFCASSPSSGRRDIQYFGAGTRLSVL.

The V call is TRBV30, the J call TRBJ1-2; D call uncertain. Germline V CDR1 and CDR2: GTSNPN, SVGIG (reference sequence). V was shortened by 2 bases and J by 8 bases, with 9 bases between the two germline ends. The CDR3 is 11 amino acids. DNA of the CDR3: TGTGCCTGGAGTTTAGACGTGGGCTACACCTTC. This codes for CAWSLDVGYTF.

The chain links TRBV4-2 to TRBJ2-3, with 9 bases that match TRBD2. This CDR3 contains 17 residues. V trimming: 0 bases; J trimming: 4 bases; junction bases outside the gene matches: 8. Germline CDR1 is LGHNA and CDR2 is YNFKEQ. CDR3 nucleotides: TGTGCCAGCAGCCAAGACCCCTCGGGACTAGCTCCAGATACGCAGTATTTT. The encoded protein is CASSQDPSGLAPDTQYF.

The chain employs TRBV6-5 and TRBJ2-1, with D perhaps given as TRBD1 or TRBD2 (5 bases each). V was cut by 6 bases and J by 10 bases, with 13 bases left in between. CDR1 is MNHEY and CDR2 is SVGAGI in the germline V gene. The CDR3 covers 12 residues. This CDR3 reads CASSTGTEEQFF. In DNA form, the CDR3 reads TGTGCCAGCAGCACCGGGACGGAAGAGCAGTTCTTC.

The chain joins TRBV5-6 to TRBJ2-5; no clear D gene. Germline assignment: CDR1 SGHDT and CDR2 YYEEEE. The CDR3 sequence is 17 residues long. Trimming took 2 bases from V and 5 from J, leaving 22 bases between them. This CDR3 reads CASSFPGTPWNSETQYF. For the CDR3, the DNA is TGTGCCAGCAGCTTTCCCGGAACGCCGTGGAATTCGGAGACCCAGTACTTC.

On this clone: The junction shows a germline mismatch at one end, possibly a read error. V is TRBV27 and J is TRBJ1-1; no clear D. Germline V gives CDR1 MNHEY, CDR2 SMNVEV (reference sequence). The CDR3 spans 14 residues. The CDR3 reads CASSLARLNTEAFF. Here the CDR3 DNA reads TGTGCCAGCAGTTTAGCCAGATTGAATACTGAAGCTTTCTTT.

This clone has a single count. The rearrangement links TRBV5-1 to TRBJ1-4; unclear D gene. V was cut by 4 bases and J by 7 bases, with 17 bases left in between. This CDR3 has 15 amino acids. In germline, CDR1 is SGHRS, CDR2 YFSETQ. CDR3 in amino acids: CASSPAARTSEKLFF. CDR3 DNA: TGCGCCAGCAGCCCCGCGGCCAGGACGAGTGAAAAACTGTTTTTT.

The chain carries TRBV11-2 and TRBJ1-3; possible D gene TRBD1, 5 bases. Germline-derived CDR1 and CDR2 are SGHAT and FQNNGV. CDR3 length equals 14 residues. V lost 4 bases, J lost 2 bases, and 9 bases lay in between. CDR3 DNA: TGTGCCAGCAGCTGGGGGAAAGCTGGAAACACCATATATTTT. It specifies CASSWGKAGNTIYF.

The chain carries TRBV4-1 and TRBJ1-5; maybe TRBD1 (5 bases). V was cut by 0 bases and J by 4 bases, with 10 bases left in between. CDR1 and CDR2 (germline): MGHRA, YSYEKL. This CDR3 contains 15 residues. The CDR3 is CASSQDEAGNQPQHF. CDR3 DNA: TGCGCCAGCAGCCAAGATGAGGCAGGGAATCAGCCCCAGCATTTT.